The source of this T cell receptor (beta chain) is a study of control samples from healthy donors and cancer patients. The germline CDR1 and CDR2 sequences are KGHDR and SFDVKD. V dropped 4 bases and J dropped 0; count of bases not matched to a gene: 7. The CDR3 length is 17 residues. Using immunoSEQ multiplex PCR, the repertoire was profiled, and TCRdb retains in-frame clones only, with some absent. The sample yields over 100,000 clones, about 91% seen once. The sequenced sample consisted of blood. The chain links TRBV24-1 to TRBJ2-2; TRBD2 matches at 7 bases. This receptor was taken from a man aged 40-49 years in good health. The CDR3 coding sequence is TGTGCCACCAGTGACCCTAGACTAGCAACGAACACCGGGGAGCTGTTTTTT. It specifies CATSDPRLATNTGELFF.